This T cell receptor (beta chain) derives from a study of T cells in pancreatic ductal adenocarcinoma. In germline, CDR1 is KGHSH, CDR2 LQKENI. The CDR3 is 12 amino acids. The V end lost 3 bases, the J end lost 7 bases, and 10 bases lay between the germline ends. No neoadjuvant therapy was given to the selected pancreatic ductal adenocarcinoma patients before their surgery. Broader study findings: Unique clonotypes were around 8-fold more numerous in blood than in tumor. The resected cohort was biased toward the minority with early-stage disease. Tumor and blood clonality did not differ significantly, about 0.11 versus 0.078.

Libraries were prepared by immunoSEQ multiplex PCR; TCRdb keeps only in-frame clonotypes and omits some of them. The sample consists of 85,000 to 120,000 clones, about 95% of them appearing once. Concerning this clone itself: What it binds is unknown.

This rearrangement joins TRBV18 to TRBJ2-7; D might be TRBD1 (5 bases). This sequence originates from a human donor with pancreatic ductal adenocarcinoma. What was sequenced was PBMCs. The CDR3 nucleotides read TGTGCCAGCTCACCGGGGCTCAGGGAGCAGTACTTC. Translation gives CASSPGLREQYF. The full variable domain, completed using reference TRBV18 and TRBJ2-7, is NAGVMQNPRHLVRRRGQEARLRCSPMKGHSHVYWYRQLPEEGLKFMVYLQKENIIDESGMPKERFSAEFPKEGPSILRIQQVVRGDSAAYFCASSPGLREQYFGPGTRLTVT.